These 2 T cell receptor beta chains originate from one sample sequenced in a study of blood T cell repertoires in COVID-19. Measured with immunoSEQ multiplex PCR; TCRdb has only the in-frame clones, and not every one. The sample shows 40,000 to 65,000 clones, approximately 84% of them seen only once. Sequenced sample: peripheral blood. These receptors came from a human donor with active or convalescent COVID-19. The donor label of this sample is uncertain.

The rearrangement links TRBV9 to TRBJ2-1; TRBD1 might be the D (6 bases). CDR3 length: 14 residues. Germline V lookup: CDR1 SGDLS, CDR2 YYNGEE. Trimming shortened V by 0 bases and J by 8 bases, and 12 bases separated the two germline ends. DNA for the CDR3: TGTGCCAGCAGCGTAGCTCAGGGGTACGATGAGCAGTTCTTC. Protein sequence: CASSVAQGYDEQFF.

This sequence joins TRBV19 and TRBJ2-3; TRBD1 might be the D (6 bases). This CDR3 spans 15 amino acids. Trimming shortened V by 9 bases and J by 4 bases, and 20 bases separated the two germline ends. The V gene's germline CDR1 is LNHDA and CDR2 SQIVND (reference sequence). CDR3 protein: CASKTRGTIPDTQYF. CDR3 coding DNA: TGTGCCAGCAAAACAAGGGGGACCATCCCAGATACGCAGTATTTT.